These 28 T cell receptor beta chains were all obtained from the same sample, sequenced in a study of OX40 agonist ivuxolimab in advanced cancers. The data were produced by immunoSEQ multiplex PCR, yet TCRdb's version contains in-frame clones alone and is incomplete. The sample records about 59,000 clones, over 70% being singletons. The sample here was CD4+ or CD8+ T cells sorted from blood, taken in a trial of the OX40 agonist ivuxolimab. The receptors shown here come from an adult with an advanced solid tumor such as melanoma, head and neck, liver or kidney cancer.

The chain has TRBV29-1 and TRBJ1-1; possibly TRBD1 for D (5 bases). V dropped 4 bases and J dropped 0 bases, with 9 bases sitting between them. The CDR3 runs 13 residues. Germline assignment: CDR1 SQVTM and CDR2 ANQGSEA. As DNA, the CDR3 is TGCAGCGTTGTGGCAGGGTTGAACACTGAAGCTTTCTTT. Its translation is CSVVAGLNTEAFF.

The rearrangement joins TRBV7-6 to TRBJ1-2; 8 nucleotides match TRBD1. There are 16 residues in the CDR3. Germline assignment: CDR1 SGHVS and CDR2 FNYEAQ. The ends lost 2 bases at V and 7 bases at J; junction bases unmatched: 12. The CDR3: CASSLHIDRGLGGYTF. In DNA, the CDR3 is TGTGCCAGCAGCTTACATATCGACAGGGGTCTTGGTGGCTACACCTTC.

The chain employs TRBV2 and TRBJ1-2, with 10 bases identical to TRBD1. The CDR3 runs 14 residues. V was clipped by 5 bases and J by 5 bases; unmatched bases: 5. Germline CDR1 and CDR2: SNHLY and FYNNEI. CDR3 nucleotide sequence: TGTGCCAGCAGTTCCCGGACAGGGGGATATGGCTACACCTTC. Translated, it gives CASSSRTGGYGYTF.

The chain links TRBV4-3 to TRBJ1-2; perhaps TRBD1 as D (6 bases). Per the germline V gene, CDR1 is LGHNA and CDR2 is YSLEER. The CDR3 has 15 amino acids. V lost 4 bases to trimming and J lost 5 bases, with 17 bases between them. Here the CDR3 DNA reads TGCGCCAGCAGCCTTAACAGGGAAGGAAGGTATGGCTACACCTTC. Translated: CASSLNREGRYGYTF.

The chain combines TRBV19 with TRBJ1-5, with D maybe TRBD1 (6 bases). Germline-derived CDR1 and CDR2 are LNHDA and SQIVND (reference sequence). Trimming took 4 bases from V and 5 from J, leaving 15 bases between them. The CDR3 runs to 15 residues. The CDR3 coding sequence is TGTGCCAGTAGTACAGCAGGGGAGGTAGATCAGCCCCAGCATTTT. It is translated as CASSTAGEVDQPQHF.

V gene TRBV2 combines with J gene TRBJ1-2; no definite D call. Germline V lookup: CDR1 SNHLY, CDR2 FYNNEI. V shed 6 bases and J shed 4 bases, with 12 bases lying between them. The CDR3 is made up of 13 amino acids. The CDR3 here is CASSPEELYGYTF. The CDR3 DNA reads TGTGCCAGCAGCCCGGAGGAGCTCTATGGCTACACCTTC.

CDR3 coding DNA: TGTGCCAGCAGAAAACCGGGACAGGGAGCCCTTGAGCAGTTCTTC. Residues: CASRKPGQGALEQFF. The chain combines TRBV7-2 with TRBJ2-1; 9 bases fit TRBD1. The J segment lost 9 bases and the V segment lost 6 bases, leaving 12 bases of the junction unmatched. This CDR3 region has 15 residues. The germline V gene has CDR1 SGHTA and CDR2 FQGNSA.

CDR3 protein: CASSLDRAADTQYF. In DNA, the CDR3 is TGTGCCAGCAGCTTAGACAGGGCGGCAGATACGCAGTATTTT. The chain employs TRBV7-9 and TRBJ2-3, with D maybe TRBD1 (6 bases). The V gene lost 1 base and the J gene lost 4 bases, with 9 bases spanning the gap. The CDR3 extends over 14 amino acids. Germline V lookup: CDR1 SEHNR, CDR2 FQNEAQ (reference sequence). The variable domain in full, with the rest retrieved from reference TRBV7-9 and TRBJ2-3, is DTGVSQNPRHKITKRGQNVTFRCDPISEHNRLYWYRQTLGQGPEFLTYFQNEAQLEKSRLLSDRFSAERPKGSFSTLEIQRTEQGDSAMYLCASSLDRAADTQYFGPGTRLTVL.

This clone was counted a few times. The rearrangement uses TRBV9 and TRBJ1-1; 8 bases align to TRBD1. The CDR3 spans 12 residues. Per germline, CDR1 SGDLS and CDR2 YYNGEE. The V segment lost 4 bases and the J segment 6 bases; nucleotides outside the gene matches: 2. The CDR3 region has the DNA TGTGCCAGCAGCCCACAGGGGGCTGAAGCTTTCTTT. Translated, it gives CASSPQGAEAFF. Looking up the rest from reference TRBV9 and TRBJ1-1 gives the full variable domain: DSGVTQTPKHLITATGQRVTLRCSPRSGDLSVYWYQQSLDQGLQFLIQYYNGEERAKGNILERFSAQQFPDLHSELNLSSLELGDSALYFCASSPQGAEAFFGQGTRLTVV.

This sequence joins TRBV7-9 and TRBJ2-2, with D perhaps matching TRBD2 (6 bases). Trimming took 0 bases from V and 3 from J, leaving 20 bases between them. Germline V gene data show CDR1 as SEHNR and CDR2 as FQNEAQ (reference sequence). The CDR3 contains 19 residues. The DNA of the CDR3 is TGTGCCAGCAGCTTAGCGCTAAGAAGGGGACGGGGGTACACCGGGGAGCTGTTTTTT. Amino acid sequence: CASSLALRRGRGYTGELFF. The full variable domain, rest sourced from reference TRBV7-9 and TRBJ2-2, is DTGVSQNPRHKITKRGQNVTFRCDPISEHNRLYWYRQTLGQGPEFLTYFQNEAQLEKSRLLSDRFSAERPKGSFSTLEIQRTEQGDSAMYLCASSLALRRGRGYTGELFFGEGSRLTVL.

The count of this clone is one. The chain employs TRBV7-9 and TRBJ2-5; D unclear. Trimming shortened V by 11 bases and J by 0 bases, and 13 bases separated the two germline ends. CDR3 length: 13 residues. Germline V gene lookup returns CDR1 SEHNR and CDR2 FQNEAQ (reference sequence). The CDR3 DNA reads TGTGCCCTCTCCCGCGCCAACCAAGAGACCCAGTACTTC. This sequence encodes CALSRANQETQYF.

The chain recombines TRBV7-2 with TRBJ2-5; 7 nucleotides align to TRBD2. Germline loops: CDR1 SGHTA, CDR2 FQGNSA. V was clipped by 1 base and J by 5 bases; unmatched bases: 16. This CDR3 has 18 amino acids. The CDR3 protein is CASSLGFLAADSGETQYF. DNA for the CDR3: TGTGCCAGCAGCTTAGGGTTCCTAGCGGCCGATTCCGGGGAGACCCAGTACTTC.

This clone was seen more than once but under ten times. The CDR3 region has the DNA TGTGCCAGCAGCTTAGTTTCATCTCAGCCCCAGCATTTT. The encoded protein is CASSLVSSQPQHF. The chain recombines TRBV7-2 with TRBJ1-5, with unresolved D. The V end was cut by 1 base, the J end by 6 bases, with 7 bases between. The CDR3 runs to 13 residues. Germline V CDR1 and CDR2: SGHTA, FQGNSA.

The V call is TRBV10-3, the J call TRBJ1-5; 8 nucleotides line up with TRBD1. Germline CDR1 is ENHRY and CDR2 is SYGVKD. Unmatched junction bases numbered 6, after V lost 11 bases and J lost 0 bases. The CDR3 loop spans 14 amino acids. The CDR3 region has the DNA TGTGCCGTTTCGGGACAGGATAGCAATCAGCCCCAGCATTTT. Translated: CAVSGQDSNQPQHF.

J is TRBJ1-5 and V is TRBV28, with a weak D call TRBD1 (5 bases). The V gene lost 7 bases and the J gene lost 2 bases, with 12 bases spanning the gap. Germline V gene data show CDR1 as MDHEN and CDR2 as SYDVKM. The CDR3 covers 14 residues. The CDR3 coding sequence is TGTGCCAGCACCGGGGCAGATGGCAATCAGCCCCAGCATTTT. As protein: CASTGADGNQPQHF.

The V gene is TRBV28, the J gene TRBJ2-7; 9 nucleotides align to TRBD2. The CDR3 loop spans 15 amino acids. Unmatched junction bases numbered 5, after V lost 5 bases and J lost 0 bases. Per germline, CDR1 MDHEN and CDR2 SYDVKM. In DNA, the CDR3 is TGTGCCAGCAGTGCCGGCGGGGGGGCCTCCTACGAGCAGTACTTC. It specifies CASSAGGGASYEQYF.

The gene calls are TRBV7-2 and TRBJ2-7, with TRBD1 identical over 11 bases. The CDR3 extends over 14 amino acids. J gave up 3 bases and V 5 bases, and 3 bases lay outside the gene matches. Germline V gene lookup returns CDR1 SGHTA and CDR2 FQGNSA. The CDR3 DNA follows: TGTGCCAGCAGCACCGGGACAGGGGGCTACGAGCAGTACTTC. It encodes CASSTGTGGYEQYF.

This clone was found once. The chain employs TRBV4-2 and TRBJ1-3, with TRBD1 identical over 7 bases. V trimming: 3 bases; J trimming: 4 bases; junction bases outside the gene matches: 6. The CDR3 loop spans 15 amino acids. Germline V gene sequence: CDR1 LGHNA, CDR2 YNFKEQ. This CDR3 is CASSQARGFGNTIYF. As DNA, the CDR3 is TGTGCCAGCAGCCAGGCCAGGGGGTTCGGAAACACCATATATTTT.

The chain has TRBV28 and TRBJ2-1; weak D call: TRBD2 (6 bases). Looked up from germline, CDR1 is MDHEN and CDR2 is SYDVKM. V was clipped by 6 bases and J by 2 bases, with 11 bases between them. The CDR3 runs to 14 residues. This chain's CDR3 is CASRGRSTYNEQFF. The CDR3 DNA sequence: TGTGCCAGCAGAGGGAGGAGTACCTACAATGAGCAGTTCTTC.

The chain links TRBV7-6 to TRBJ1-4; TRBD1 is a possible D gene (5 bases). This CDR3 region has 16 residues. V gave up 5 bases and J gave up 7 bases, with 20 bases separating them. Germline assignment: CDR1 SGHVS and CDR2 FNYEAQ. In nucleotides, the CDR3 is TGTGCCAGCAGCCGGGGATGGGGCCCAGGCAGTGAAAAACTGTTTTTT. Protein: CASSRGWGPGSEKLFF.

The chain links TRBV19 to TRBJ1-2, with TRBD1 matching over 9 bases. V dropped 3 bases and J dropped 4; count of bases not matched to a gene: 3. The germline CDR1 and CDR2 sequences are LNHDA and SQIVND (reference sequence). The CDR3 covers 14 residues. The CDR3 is CASSIRQGGYGYTF. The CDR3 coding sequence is TGTGCCAGTAGTATCAGACAGGGGGGCTATGGCTACACCTTC.

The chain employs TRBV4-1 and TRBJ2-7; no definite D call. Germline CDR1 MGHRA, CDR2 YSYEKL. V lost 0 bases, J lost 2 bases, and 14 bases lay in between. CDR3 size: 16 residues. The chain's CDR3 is CASSQEPSASTYEQYF. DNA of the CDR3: TGCGCCAGCAGCCAAGAGCCCTCTGCATCAACCTACGAGCAGTACTTC.

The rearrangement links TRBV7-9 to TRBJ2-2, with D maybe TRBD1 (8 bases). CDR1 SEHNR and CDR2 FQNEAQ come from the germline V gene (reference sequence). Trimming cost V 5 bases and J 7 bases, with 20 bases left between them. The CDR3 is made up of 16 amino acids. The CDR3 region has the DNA TGTGCCAGCAGCCAGAGAAGCGGGACAGGACTCGGGGAGCTGTTTTTT. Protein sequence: CASSQRSGTGLGELFF. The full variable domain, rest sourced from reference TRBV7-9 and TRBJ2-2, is DTGVSQNPRHKITKRGQNVTFRCDPISEHNRLYWYRQTLGQGPEFLTYFQNEAQLEKSRLLSDRFSAERPKGSFSTLEIQRTEQGDSAMYLCASSQRSGTGLGELFFGEGSRLTVL.

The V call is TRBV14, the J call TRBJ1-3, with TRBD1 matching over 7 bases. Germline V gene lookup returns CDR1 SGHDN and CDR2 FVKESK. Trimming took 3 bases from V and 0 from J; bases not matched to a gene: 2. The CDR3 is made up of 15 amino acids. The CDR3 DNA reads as TGTGCCAGCAGCCAGGACAGGAACTCTGGAAACACCATATATTTT. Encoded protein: CASSQDRNSGNTIYF.

In DNA, the CDR3 is TGCGCCAGCAGCCCCCCGAGTAATAGCGGGACTCACTATTTT. Its protein is CASSPPSNSGTHYF. V gene TRBV5-1 combines with J gene TRBJ2-3, with 8 positions matching TRBD2. The CDR3 extends over 14 amino acids. Germline V lookup: CDR1 SGHRS, CDR2 YFSETQ. V lost 4 bases to trimming and J lost 15 bases; unmatched junction nucleotides: 16.

Here the CDR3 DNA reads TGTGCCAGCAGCTTAACGGGGGCAGGGGATATGGACTATGGCTACACCTTC. Translating it yields CASSLTGAGDMDYGYTF. The chain uses TRBV7-3 and TRBJ1-2, with a weak D call TRBD1 (6 bases). Germline lookup yields CDR1 SGHTA and CDR2 FQGTGA. The CDR3 loop spans 17 amino acids. The V end lost 0 bases, the J end lost 3 bases, and 17 bases lay between the germline ends.

DNA for the CDR3: TGTGCCAGCAGCTTAGAAGGTGGCGGCGGGGAAGGGACCCAGTACTTC. Encoded protein: CASSLEGGGGEGTQYF. The genes are TRBV11-3 and TRBJ2-5, with a tentative D call TRBD2 (6 bases). The CDR3 spans 16 residues. V lost 0 bases and J 7 bases, leaving 18 bases between the germline ends. In germline, CDR1 is SGHNT, CDR2 YENEEA.

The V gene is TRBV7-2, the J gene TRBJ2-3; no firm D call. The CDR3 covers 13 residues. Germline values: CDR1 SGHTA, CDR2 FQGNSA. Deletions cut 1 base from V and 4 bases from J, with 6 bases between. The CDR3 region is CASSLGYPDTQYF. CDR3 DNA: TGTGCCAGCAGCTTAGGCTACCCAGATACGCAGTATTTT. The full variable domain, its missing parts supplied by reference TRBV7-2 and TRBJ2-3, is GAGVSQSPSNKVTEKGKDVELRCDPISGHTALYWYRQSLGQGLEFLIYFQGNSAPDKSGLPSDRFSAERTGGSVSTLTIQRTQQEDSAVYLCASSLGYPDTQYFGPGTRLTVL.